This entry concerns a single T cell receptor beta chain. Method: immunoSEQ multiplex PCR; TCRdb's copy keeps in-frame clones and lacks some. The table records 90,000 to 120,000 clones, 89% of them present only once. The J segment lost 2 bases and the V segment lost 6 bases, leaving 15 bases of the junction unmatched. Germline lookup yields CDR1 MDHEN and CDR2 SYDVKM. The CDR3 is 19 amino acids. These data come from a study of T cell responses to AZD1222 COVID-19 vaccine. The receptor was isolated from an adult in good health. The input for sequencing was peripheral blood, taken on day 0 of AZD1222 vaccination. The genes are TRBV28 and TRBJ1-3, with TRBD1 identical over 11 bases. This chain's CDR3 is CASSPQPGTGGKTGNTIYF. The CDR3 DNA is TGTGCCAGCAGCCCCCAACCAGGGACAGGGGGTAAAACTGGAAACACCATATATTTT.